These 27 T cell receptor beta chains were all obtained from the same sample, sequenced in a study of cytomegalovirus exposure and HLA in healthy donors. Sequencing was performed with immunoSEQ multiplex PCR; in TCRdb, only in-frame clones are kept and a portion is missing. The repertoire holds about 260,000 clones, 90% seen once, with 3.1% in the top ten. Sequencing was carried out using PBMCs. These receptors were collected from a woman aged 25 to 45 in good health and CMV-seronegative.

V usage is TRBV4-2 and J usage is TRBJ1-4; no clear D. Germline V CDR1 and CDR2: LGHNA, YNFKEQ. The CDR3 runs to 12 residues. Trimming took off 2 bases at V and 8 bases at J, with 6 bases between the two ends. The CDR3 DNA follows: TGTGCCAGCAGCCAAAGCACCGAAAAACTGTTTTTT. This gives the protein CASSQSTEKLFF.

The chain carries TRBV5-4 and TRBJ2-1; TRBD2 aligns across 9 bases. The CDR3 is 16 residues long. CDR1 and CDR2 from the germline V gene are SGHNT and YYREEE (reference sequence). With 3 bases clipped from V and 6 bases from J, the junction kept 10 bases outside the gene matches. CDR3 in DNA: TGTGCCAGCAGCTCCCGAGACCTAGCGGGAAGCAATGAGCAGTTCTTC. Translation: CASSSRDLAGSNEQFF.

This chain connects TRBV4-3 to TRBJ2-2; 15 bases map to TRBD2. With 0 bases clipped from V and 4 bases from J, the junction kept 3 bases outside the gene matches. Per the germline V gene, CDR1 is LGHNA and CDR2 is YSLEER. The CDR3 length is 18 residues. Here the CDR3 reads CASSQEGLAGGSTGELFF. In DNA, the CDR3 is TGCGCCAGCAGCCAAGAGGGACTAGCGGGAGGCAGCACCGGGGAGCTGTTTTTT.

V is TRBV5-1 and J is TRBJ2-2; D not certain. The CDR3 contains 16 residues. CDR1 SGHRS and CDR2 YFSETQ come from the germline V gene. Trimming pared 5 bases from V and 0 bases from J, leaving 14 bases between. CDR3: CASRAGSFANTGELFF. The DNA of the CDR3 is TGCGCCAGCAGGGCTGGTTCGTTCGCGAACACCGGGGAGCTGTTTTTT. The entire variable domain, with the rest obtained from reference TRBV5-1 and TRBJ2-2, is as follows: KAGVTQTPRYLIKTRGQQVTLSCSPISGHRSVSWYQQTPGQGLQFLFEYFSETQRNKGNFPGRFSGRQFSNSRSEMNVSTLELGDSALYLCASRAGSFANTGELFFGEGSRLTVL.

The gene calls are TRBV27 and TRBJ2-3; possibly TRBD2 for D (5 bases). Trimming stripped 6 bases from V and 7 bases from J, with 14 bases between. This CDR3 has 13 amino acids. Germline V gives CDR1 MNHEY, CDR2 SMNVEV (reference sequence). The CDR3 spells CASSPNPGYTQYF. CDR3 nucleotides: TGTGCCAGCAGCCCTAACCCGGGATATACGCAGTATTTT.

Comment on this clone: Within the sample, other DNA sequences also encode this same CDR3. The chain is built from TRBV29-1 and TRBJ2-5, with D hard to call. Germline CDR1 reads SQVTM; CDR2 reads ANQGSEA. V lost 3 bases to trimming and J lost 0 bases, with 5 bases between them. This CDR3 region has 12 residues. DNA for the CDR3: TGCAGCGTTGAGGGCAACCAAGAGACCCAGTACTTC. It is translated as CSVEGNQETQYF.

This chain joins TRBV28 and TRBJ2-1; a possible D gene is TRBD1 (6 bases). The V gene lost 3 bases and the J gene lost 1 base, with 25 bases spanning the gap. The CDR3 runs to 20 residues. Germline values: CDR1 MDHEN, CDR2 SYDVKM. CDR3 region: CASSFRTITDTGSSYNEQFF. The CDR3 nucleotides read TGTGCCAGCAGTTTCCGGACGATTACGGACACAGGGTCTTCCTACAATGAGCAGTTCTTC.

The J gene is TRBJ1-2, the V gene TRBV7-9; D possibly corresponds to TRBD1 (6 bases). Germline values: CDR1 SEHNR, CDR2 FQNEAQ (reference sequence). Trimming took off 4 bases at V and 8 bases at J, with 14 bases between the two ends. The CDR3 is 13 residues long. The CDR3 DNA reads TGTGCCAGCAGCTCACAGGGAGTCGGCGGCTACACCTTC. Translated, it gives CASSSQGVGGYTF.

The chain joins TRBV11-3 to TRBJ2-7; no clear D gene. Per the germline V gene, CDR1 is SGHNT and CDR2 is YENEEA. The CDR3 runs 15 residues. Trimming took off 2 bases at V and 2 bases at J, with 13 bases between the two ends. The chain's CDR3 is CASSLRPTVTYEQYF. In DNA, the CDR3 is TGTGCCAGCAGCTTAAGACCTACCGTAACCTACGAGCAGTACTTC. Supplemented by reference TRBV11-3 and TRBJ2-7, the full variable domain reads EAGVVQSPRYKIIEKKQPVAFWCNPISGHNTLYWYLQNLGQGPELLIRYENEEAVDDSQLPKDRFSAERLKGVDSTLKIQPAELGDSAVYLCASSLRPTVTYEQYFGPGTRLTVT.

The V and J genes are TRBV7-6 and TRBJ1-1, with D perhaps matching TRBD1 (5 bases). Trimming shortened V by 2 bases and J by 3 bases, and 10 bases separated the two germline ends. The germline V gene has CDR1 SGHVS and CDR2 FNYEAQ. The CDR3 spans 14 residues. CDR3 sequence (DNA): TGTGCCAGCAGCTTATTTGGGGGGGACACTGAAGCTTTCTTT. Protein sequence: CASSLFGGDTEAFF.

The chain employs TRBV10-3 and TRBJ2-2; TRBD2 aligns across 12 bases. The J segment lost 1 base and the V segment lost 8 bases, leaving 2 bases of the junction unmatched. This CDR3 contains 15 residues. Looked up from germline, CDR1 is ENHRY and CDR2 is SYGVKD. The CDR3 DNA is TGTGCCATCCGGACTAGCGGGAAGAACACCGGGGAGCTGTTTTTT. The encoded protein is CAIRTSGKNTGELFF.

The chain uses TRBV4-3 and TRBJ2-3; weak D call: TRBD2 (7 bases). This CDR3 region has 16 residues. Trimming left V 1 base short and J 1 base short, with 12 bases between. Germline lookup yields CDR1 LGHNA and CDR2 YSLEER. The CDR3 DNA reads TGCGCCAGCAGCCAAGGGGGGGGACACCGCACAGATACGCAGTATTTT. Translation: CASSQGGGHRTDTQYF.

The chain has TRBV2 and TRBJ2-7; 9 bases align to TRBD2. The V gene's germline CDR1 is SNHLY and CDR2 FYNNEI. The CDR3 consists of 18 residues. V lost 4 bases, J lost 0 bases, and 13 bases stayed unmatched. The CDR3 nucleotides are TGTGCCAGCAGTGGTTTTGGTTTCGCGACTAGCGGCTCCTACGAGCAGTACTTC. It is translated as CASSGFGFATSGSYEQYF.

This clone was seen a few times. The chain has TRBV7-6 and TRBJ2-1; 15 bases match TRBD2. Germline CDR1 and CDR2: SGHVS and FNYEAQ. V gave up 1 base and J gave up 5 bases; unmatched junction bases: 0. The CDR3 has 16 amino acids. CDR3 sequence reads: CASSLGTSGRDNEQFF. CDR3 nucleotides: TGTGCCAGCAGCTTAGGGACTAGCGGGAGGGACAATGAGCAGTTCTTC.

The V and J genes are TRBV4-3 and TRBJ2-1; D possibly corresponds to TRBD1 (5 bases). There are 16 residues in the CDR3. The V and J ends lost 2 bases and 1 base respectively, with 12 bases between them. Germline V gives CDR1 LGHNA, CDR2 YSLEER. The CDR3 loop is CASSQYAQGSYNEQFF. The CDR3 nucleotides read TGCGCCAGCAGCCAATACGCGCAGGGATCCTACAATGAGCAGTTCTTC.

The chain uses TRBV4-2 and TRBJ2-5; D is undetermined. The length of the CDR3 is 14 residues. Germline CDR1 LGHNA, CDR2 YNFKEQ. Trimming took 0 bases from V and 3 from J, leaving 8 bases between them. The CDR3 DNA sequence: TGTGCCAGCAGCCAAGATCCAGGTGAAGAGACCCAGTACTTC. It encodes CASSQDPGEETQYF.

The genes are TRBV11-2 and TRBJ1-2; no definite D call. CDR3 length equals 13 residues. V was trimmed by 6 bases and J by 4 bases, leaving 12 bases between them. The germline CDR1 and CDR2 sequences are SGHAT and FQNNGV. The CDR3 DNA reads TGTGCCAGCAGACTCGACGGGGTCTATGGCTACACCTTC. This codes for CASRLDGVYGYTF.

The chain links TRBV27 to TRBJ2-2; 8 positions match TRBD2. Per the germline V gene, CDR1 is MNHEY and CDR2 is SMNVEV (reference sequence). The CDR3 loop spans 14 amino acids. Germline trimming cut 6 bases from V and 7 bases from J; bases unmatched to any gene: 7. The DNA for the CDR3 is TGTGCCAGCAGGGACGGGAGCGGGGGCGGGGAGCTGTTTTTT. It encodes CASRDGSGGGELFF.

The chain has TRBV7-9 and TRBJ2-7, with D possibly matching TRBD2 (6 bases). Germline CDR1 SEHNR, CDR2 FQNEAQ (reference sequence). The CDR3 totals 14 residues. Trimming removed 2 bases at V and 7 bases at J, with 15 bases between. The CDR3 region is CASSLSSEEGEQYF. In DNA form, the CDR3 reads TGTGCCAGCAGCTTAAGTTCCGAGGAGGGGGAGCAGTACTTC.

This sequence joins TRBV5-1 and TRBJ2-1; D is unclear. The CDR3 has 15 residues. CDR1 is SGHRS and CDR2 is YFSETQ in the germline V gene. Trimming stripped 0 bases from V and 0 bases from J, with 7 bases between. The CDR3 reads CASSLAAASYNEQFF. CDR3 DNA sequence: TGCGCCAGCAGCTTGGCGGCGGCCTCCTACAATGAGCAGTTCTTC.

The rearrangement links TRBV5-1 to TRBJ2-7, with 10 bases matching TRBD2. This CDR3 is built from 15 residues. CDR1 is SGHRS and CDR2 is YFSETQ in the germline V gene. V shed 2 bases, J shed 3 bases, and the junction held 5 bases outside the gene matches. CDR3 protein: CASSFTSGAHYEQYF. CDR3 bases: TGCGCCAGCAGCTTCACTAGCGGGGCCCACTACGAGCAGTACTTC.

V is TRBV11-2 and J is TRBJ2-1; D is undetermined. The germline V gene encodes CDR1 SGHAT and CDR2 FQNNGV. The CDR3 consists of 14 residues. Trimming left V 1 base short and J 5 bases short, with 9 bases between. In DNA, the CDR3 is TGTGCCAGCAGCTTAGTGTTAGTTAACAATGAGCAGTTCTTC. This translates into CASSLVLVNNEQFF.

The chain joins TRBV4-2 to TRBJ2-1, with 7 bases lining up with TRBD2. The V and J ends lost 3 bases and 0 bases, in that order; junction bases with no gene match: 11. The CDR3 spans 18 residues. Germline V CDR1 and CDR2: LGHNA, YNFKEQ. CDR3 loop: CASSHQSRGRRSYNEQFF. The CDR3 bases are TGTGCCAGCAGCCATCAGAGTCGCGGGAGACGCTCCTACAATGAGCAGTTCTTC.

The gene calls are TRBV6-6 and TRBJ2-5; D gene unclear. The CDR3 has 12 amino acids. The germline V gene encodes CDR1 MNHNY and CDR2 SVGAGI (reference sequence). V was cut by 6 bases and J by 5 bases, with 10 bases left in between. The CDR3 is CASSLMGETQYF. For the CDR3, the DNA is TGTGCCAGCAGCCTGATGGGGGAGACCCAGTACTTC.

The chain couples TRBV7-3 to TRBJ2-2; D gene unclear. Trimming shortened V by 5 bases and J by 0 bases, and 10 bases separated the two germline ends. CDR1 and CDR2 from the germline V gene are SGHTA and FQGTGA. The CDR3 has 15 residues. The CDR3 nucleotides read TGTGCCAGCAGCGACCACACGACGAACACCGGGGAGCTGTTTTTT. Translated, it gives CASSDHTTNTGELFF. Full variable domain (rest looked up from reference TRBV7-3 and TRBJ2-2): GAGVSQTPSNKVTEKGKYVELRCDPISGHTALYWYRQSLGQGPEFLIYFQGTGAADDSGLPNDRFFAVRPEGSVSTLKIQRTERGDSAVYLCASSDHTTNTGELFFGEGSRLTVL.

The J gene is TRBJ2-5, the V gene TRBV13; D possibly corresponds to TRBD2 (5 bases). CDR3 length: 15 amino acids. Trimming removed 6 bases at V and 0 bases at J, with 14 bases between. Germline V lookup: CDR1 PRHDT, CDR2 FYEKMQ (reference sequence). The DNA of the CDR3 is TGTGCCAGCAGTACCGGGGTAGACAACCAAGAGACCCAGTACTTC. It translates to CASSTGVDNQETQYF.

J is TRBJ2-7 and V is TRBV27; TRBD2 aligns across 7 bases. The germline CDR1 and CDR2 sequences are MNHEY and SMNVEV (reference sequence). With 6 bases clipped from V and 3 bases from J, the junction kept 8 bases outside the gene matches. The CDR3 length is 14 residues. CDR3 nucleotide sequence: TGTGCCAGCAGCCCTAGCGGAGCCCTCTACGAGCAGTACTTC. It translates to CASSPSGALYEQYF.